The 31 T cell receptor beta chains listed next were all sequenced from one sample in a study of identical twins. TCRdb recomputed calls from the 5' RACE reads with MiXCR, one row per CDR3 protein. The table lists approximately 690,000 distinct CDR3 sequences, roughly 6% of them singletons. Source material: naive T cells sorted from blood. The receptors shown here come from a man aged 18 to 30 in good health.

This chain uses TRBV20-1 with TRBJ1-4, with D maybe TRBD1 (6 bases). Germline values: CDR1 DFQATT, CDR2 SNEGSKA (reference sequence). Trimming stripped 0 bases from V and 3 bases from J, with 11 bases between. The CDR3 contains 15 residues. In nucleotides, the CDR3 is TGCAGTGCTAGAGAGTTTCAGGGGCCTAATGAAAAACTGTTTTTT. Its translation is CSAREFQGPNEKLFF.

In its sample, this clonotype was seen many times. The CDR3 sequence: CASSLAGTAYEQYV. The CDR3 DNA sequence: TGTGCCAGCAGTCTAGCGGGTACGGCCTACGAGCAGTACGTC. The chain combines TRBV2 with TRBJ2-7; 8 positions agree with TRBD2. Trimming took 5 bases from V and 2 from J; bases not matched to a gene: 5. The CDR3 totals 14 residues. Germline V gives CDR1 SNHLY, CDR2 FYNNEI.

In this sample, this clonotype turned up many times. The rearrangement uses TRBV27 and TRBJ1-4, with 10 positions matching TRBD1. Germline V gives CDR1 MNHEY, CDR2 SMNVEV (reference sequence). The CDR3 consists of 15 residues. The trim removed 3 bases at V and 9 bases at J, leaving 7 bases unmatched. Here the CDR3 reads CASSFLGTGEKKLFF. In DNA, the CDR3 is TGTGCCAGCAGTTTTTTAGGGACAGGGGAGAAAAAACTGTTTTTT. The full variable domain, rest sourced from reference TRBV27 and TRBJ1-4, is EAQVTQNPRYLITVTGKKLTVTCSQNMNHEYMSWYRQDPGLGLRQIYYSMNVEVTDKGDVPEGYKVSRKEKRNFPLILESPSPNQTSLYFCASSFLGTGEKKLFFGSGTQLSVL.

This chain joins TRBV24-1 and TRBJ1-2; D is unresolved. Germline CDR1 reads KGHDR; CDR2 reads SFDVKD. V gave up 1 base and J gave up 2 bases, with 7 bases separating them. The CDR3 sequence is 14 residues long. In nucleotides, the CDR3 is TGTGCCACCAGTGATTTTGCGGGGAACTATGGCTACACCTTC. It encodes CATSDFAGNYGYTF.

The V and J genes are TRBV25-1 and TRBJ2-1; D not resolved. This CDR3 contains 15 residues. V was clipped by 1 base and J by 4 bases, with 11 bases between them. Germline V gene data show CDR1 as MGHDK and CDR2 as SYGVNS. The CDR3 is CASSEFGTAYNEQFF. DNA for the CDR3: TGTGCCAGCAGTGAATTCGGCACGGCTTACAATGAGCAGTTCTTC.

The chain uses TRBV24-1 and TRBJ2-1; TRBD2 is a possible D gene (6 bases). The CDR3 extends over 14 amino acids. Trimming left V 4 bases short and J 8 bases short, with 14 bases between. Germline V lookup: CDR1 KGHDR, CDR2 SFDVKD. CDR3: CATSDLTSSDEQFF. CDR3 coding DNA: TGTGCCACCAGTGACCTGACTAGTTCGGATGAGCAGTTCTTC.

The DNA of the CDR3 is TGTGCCAGCAGCTTAGAGGGGACGGTGGGTGAAAAACTGTTTTTT. The encoded protein is CASSLEGTVGEKLFF. J is TRBJ1-4 and V is TRBV7-2; a possible D gene is TRBD1 (5 bases). Trimming took 1 base from V and 7 from J, leaving 13 bases between them. The CDR3 is made up of 15 amino acids. Germline CDR1 reads SGHTA; CDR2 reads FQGNSA.

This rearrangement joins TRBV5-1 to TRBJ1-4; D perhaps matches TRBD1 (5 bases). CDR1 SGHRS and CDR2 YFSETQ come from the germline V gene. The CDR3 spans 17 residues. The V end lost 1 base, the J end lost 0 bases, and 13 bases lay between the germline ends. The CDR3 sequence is CASSLRQPTATNEKLFF. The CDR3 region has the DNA TGCGCCAGCAGCTTGCGACAGCCTACTGCAACTAATGAAAAACTGTTTTTT.

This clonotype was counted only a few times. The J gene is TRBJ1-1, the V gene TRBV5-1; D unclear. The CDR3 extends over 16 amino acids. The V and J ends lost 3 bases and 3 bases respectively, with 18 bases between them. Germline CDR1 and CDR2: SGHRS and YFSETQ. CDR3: CASSWTPARGDTEAFF. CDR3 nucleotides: TGCGCCAGCAGCTGGACCCCGGCCCGTGGTGACACTGAAGCTTTCTTT.

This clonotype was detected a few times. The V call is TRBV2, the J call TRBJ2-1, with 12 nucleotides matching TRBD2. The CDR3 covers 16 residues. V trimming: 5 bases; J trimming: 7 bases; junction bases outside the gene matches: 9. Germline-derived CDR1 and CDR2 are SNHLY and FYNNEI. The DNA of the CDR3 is TGTGCCAGCAGTCTCCGACTAGCGGGAGTCCTAAATGAGCAGTTCTTC. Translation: CASSLRLAGVLNEQFF.

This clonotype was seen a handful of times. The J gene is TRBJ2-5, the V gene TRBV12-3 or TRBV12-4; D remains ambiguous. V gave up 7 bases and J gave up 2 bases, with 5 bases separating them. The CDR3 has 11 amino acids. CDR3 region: CASKVQETQYF. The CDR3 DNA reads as TGTGCCAGCAAGGTGCAAGAGACCCAGTACTTC.

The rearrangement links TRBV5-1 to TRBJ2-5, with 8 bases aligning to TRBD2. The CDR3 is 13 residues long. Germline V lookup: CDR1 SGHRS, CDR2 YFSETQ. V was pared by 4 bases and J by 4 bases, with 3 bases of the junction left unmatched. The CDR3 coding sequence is TGCGCCAGCAGCGAAAGCGGGAGAGAGACCCAGTACTTC. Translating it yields CASSESGRETQYF.

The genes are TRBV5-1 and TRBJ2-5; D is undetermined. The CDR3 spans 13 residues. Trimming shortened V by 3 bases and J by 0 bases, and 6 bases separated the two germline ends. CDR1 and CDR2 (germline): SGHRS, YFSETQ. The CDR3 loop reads CASSSTYQETQYF. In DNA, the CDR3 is TGCGCCAGCAGCTCTACCTACCAAGAGACCCAGTACTTC.

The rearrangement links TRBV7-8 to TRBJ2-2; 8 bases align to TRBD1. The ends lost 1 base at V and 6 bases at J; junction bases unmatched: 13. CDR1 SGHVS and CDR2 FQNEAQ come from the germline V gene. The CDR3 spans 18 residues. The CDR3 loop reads CASSLDVRRTGSAGELFF. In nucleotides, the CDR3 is TGTGCCAGCAGCTTAGACGTTAGGAGGACAGGGTCGGCCGGGGAGCTGTTTTTT.

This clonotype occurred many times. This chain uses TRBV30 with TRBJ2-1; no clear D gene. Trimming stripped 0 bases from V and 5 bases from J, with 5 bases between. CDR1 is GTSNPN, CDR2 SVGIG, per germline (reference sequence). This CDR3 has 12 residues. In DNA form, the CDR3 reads TGTGCCTGGAGTGTCCGCAACAATGAGCAGTTCTTC. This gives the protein CAWSVRNNEQFF.

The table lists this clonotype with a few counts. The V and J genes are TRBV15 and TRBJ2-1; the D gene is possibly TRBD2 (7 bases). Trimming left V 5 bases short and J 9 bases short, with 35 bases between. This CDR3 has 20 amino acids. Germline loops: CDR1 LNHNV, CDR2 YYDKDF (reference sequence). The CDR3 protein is CATSSLSDWGRERSRVEQFF. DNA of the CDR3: TGTGCCACCAGCTCCCTATCGGATTGGGGGCGGGAGCGGTCGCGTGTTGAGCAGTTCTTC.

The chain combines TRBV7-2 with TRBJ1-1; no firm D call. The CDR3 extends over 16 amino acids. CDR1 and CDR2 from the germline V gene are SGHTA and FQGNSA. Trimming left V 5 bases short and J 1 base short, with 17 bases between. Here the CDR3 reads CASSVRPSQANTEAFF. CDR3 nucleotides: TGTGCCAGCAGCGTTAGACCGAGCCAGGCGAACACTGAAGCTTTCTTT.

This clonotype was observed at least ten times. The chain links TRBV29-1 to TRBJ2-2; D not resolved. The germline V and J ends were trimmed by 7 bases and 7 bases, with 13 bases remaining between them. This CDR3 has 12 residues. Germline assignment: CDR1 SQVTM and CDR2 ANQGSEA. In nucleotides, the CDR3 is TGCAGCGCCCAAACCCTACGCGGGGAGCTGTTTTTT. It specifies CSAQTLRGELFF.

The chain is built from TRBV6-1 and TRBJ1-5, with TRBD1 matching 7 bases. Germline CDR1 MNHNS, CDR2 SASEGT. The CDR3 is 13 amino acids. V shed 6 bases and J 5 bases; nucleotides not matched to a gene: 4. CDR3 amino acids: CASRGQGDQPQHF. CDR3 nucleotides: TGTGCCAGCAGAGGGCAGGGGGATCAGCCCCAGCATTTT.

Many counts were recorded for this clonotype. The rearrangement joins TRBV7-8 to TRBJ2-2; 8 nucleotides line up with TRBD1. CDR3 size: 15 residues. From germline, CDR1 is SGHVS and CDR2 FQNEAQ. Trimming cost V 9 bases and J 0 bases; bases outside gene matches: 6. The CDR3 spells CASLGDRTNTGELFF. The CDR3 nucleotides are TGTGCCAGTTTAGGGGACAGGACGAACACCGGGGAGCTGTTTTTT. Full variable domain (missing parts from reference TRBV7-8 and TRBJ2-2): GAGVSQSPRYKVAKRGQDVALRCDPISGHVSLFWYQQALGQGPEFLTYFQNEAQLDKSGLPSDRFFAERPEGSVSTLKIQRTQQEDSAVYLCASLGDRTNTGELFFGEGSRLTVL.

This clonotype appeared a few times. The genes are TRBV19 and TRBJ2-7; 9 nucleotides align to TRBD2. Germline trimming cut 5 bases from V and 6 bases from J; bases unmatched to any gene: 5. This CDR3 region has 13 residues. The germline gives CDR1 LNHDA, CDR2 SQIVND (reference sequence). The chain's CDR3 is CASSPGLASEQYF. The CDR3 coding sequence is TGTGCCAGTAGTCCCGGACTAGCGTCCGAGCAGTACTTC.

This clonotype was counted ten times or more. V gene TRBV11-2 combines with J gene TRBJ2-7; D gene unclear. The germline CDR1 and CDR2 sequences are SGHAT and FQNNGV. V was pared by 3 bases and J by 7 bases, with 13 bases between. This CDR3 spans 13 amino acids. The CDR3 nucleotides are TGTGCCAGCAGCTTCGGACCTTCGTGGGAGCAGTACTTC. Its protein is CASSFGPSWEQYF.

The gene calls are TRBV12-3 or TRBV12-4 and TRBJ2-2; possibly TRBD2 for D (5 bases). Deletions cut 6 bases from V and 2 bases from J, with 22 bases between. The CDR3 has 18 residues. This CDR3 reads CASSPGGGLTINTGELFF. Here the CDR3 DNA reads TGTGCCAGCAGCCCAGGAGGAGGACTCACCATTAACACCGGGGAGCTGTTTTTT.

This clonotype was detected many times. DNA of the CDR3: TGTGCCAGCAGCCAAGACTACGATGGCTACACCTTC. Translating gives CASSQDYDGYTF. The chain is built from TRBV4-2 and TRBJ1-2; no definite D call. CDR3 size: 12 residues. Trimming pared 0 bases from V and 6 bases from J, leaving 5 bases between. Germline-derived CDR1 and CDR2 are LGHNA and YNFKEQ.

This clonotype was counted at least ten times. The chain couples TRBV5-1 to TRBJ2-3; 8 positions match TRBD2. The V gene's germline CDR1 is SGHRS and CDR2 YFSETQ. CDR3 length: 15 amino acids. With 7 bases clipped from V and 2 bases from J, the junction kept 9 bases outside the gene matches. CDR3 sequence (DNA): TGCGCCAGCGACCGTAGCGGGGCCTTCACAGATACGCAGTATTTT. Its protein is CASDRSGAFTDTQYF.

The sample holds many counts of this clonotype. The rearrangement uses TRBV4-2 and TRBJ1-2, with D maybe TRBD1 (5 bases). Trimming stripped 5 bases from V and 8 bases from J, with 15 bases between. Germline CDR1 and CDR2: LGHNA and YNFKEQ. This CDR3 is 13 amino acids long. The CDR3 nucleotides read TGTGCCAGCAGCTTACGCCCAGGGAACGGCTACACCTTC. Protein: CASSLRPGNGYTF.

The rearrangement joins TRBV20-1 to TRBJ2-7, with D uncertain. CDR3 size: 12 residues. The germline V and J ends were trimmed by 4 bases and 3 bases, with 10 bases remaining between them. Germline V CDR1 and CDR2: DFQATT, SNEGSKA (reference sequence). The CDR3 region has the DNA TGCAGTGCTACTGGCAGTTACTACGAGCAGTACTTC. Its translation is CSATGSYYEQYF.

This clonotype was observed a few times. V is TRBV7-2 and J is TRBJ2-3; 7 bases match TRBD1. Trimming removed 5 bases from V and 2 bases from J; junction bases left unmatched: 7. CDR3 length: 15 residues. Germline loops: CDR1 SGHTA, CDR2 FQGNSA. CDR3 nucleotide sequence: TGTGCCAGCAGCCCCCCGGACAGGCTCACAGATACGCAGTATTTT. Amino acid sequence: CASSPPDRLTDTQYF.

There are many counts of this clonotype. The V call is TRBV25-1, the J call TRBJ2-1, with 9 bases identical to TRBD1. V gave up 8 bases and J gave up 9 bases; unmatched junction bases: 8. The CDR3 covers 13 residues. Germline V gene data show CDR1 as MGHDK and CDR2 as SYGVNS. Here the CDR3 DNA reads TGTGCCAGCCACCGGGACAGGGAAGCTGAGCAGTTCTTC. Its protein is CASHRDREAEQFF.

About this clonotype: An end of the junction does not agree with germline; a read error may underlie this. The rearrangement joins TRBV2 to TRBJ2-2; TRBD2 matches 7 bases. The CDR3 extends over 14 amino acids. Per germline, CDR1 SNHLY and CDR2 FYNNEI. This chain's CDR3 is CASRGLKNIGELFF. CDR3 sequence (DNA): TGTGCCAGCAGGGGACTAAAGAACATCGGGGAGCTGTTTTTT.

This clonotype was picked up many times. The CDR3 coding sequence is TGTGCCAGCAGCCACAGGGTAGGGTTCACAGATACGCAGTATTTT. It translates to CASSHRVGFTDTQYF. V gene TRBV7-2 combines with J gene TRBJ2-3; tentatively, D is TRBD1 (6 bases). V was trimmed by 5 bases and J by 2 bases, leaving 14 bases between them. CDR3 length: 15 residues. Looked up from germline, CDR1 is SGHTA and CDR2 is FQGNSA. Full variable domain (remainder filled in from reference TRBV7-2 and TRBJ2-3): GAGVSQSPSNKVTEKGKDVELRCDPISGHTALYWYRQSLGQGLEFLIYFQGNSAPDKSGLPSDRFSAERTGGSVSTLTIQRTQQEDSAVYLCASSHRVGFTDTQYFGPGTRLTVL.